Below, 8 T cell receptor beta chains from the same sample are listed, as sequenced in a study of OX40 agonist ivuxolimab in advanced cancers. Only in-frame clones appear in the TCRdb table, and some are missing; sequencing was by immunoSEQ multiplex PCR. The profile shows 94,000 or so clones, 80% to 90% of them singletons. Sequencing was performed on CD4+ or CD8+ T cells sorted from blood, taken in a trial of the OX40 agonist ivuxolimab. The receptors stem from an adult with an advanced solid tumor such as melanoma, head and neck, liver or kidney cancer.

CDR3 bases: TGTGCCAGCAGTTCCGGGACAGCAATCTCCTACGAGCAGTACTTC. It translates to CASSSGTAISYEQYF. V is TRBV28 and J is TRBJ2-7; 7 bases match TRBD1. From germline, CDR1 is MDHEN and CDR2 SYDVKM. J lost 0 bases, V lost 4 bases, and 6 bases had no gene match. The CDR3 is 15 amino acids.

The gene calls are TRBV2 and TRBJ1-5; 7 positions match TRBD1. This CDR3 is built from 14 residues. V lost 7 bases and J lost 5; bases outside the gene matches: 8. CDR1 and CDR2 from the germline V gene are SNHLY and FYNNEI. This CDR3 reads CASTGTAPDQPQHF. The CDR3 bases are TGTGCCAGCACCGGGACAGCTCCTGATCAGCCCCAGCATTTT.

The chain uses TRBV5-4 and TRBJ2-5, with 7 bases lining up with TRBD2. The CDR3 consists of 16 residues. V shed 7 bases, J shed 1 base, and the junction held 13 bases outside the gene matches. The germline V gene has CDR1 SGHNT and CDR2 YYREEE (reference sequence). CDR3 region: CASFGTGGGFQETQYF. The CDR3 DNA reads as TGTGCCAGCTTCGGGACTGGCGGGGGATTCCAAGAGACCCAGTACTTC.

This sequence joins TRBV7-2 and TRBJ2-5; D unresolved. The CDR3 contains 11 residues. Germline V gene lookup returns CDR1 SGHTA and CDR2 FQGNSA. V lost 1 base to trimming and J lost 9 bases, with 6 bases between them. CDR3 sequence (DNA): TGTGCCAGCAGCTTAGTCCTAGCCCAGTACTTC. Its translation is CASSLVLAQYF.

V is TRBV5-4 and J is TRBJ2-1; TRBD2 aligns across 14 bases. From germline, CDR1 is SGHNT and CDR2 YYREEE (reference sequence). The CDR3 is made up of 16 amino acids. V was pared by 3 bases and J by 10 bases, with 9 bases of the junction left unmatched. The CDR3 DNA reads TGTGCCAGCAGCTCCGGGACTAGCGGGGGCCCCCGGGAGCAGTTCTTC. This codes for CASSSGTSGGPREQFF. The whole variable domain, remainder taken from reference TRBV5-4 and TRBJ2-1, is ETGVTQSPTHLIKTRGQQVTLRCSSQSGHNTVSWYQQALGQGPQFIFQYYREEENGRGNFPPRFSGLQFPNYSSELNVNALELDDSALYLCASSSGTSGGPREQFFGPGTRLTVL.

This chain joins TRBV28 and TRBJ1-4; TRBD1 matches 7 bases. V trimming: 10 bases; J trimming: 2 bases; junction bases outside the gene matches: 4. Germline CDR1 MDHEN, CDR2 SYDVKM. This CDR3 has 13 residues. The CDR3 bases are TGTGCCACCACACAGGGGACTAATGAAAAACTGTTTTTT. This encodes CATTQGTNEKLFF.

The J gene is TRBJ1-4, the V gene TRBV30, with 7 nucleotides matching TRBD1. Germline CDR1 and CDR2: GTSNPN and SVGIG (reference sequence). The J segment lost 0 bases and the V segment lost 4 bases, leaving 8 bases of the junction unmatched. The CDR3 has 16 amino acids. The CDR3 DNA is TGTGCCTGGACTTCAGGGGGTTTTGCAACTAATGAAAAACTGTTTTTT. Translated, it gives CAWTSGGFATNEKLFF.

The CDR3 bases are TGCGCCAGCAGTGAACGGCTAGCGGGGGGGCAGGGAGGAGAGACCCAGTACTTC. This translates into CASSERLAGGQGGETQYF. The chain combines TRBV10-1 with TRBJ2-5, with TRBD2 matching over 12 bases. V dropped 3 bases and J dropped 4; count of bases not matched to a gene: 12. The CDR3 is made up of 18 amino acids. Germline V gene lookup returns CDR1 WNHNN and CDR2 SYGVQD (reference sequence).